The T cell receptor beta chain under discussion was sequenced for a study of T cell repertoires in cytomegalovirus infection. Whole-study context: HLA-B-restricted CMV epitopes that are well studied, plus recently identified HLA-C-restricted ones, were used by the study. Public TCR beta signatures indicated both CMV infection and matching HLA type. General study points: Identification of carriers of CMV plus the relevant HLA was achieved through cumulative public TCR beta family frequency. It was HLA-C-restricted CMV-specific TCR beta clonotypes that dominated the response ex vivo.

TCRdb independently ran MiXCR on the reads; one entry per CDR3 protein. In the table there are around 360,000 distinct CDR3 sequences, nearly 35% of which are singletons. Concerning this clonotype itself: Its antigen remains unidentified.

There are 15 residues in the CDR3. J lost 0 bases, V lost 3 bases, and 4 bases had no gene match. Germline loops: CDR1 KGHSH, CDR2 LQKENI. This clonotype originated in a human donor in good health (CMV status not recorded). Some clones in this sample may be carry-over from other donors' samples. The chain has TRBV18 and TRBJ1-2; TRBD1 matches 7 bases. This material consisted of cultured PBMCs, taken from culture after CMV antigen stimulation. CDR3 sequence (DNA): TGTGCCAGCTCACCGGGACAGTTAGCTAACTATGGCTACACCTTC. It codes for CASSPGQLANYGYTF.